Below are 30 T cell receptor beta chains sequenced from a single sample in a study of blood T cell repertoires in COVID-19. Generated by immunoSEQ multiplex PCR, the TCRdb table keeps only in-frame clones and is missing some. The data show approximately 240,000 clones, about nine tenths seen once. Sequencing input: peripheral blood. The origin of the receptors is a man aged 25 to 40 with COVID-19, enrolled during active disease.

The chain recombines TRBV7-2 with TRBJ1-4, with TRBD1 as a possible D gene (6 bases). The CDR3 has 14 amino acids. Germline CDR1 reads SGHTA; CDR2 reads FQGNSA. V gave up 2 bases and J gave up 8 bases, with 12 bases separating them. CDR3: CASSLPGVGEKLFF. The CDR3 DNA is TGTGCCAGCAGCTTACCAGGGGTAGGGGAAAAACTGTTTTTT.

The J gene is TRBJ2-7, the V gene TRBV5-1; 8 positions match TRBD1. With 4 bases clipped from V and 3 bases from J, the junction kept 6 bases outside the gene matches. The germline CDR1 and CDR2 sequences are SGHRS and YFSETQ. This CDR3 spans 14 amino acids. The CDR3 reads CASSAPGTGYEQYF. CDR3 sequence (DNA): TGCGCCAGCAGCGCCCCCGGGACAGGCTACGAGCAGTACTTC.

The chain combines TRBV29-1 with TRBJ1-2; TRBD1 aligns across 10 bases. Looked up from germline, CDR1 is SQVTM and CDR2 is ANQGSEA. Germline trimming cut 6 bases from V and 7 bases from J; bases unmatched to any gene: 11. The CDR3 loop spans 14 amino acids. The CDR3 nucleotides are TGCAGCGTGATCCGGGACAGGGGCGCTACTGGCTACACCTTC. Translation gives CSVIRDRGATGYTF.

The J gene is TRBJ1-1, the V gene TRBV7-9; 7 nucleotides line up with TRBD1. V shed 7 bases and J 4 bases; nucleotides not matched to a gene: 6. Germline V lookup: CDR1 SEHNR, CDR2 FQNEAQ (reference sequence). The CDR3 has 13 residues. In nucleotides, the CDR3 is TGTGCCAGCACCTGGGACAGCGGCACTGAAGCTTTCTTT. It encodes CASTWDSGTEAFF.

The V gene is TRBV5-1, the J gene TRBJ2-2; the match to TRBD2 covers 11 bases. This CDR3 comprises 15 residues. Per germline, CDR1 SGHRS and CDR2 YFSETQ. The trim removed 6 bases at V and 5 bases at J, leaving 6 bases unmatched. This CDR3 reads CASTLAGGPTGELFF. The DNA of the CDR3 is TGCGCCAGCACCTTAGCGGGGGGGCCGACCGGGGAGCTGTTTTTT.

CDR3 sequence reads: CASSRGQGGGQPQHF. The CDR3 coding sequence is TGTGCCAGCAGCCGGGGACAGGGTGGAGGTCAGCCCCAGCATTTT. The V call is TRBV3-1 (or the pseudogene TRBV3-2), the J call TRBJ1-5, with 9 bases fitting TRBD1. The CDR3 is 15 amino acids. The trim removed 4 bases at V and 6 bases at J, leaving 7 bases unmatched. CDR1 and CDR2 (germline): LGHDT, YNNKEL (reference sequence).

The chain combines TRBV6-5 with TRBJ1-1; 8 bases align to TRBD1. The CDR3 consists of 13 residues. V shed 6 bases and J 4 bases; nucleotides not matched to a gene: 4. Per the germline V gene, CDR1 is MNHEY and CDR2 is SVGAGI. The CDR3 region has the DNA TGTGCCAGCAGGACAACAGGGGGCACTGAAGCTTTCTTT. It translates to CASRTTGGTEAFF.

The CDR3 coding sequence is TGTGCCAGCTCACCCAGGGGTAGGGGCCCGAGCTCCTACAATGAGCAGTTCTTC. The encoded protein is CASSPRGRGPSSYNEQFF. The chain employs TRBV18 and TRBJ2-1, with D possibly being TRBD1 (6 bases). The germline V gene has CDR1 KGHSH and CDR2 LQKENI. V was shortened by 3 bases and J by 0 bases, with 18 bases between the two germline ends. This CDR3 has 18 amino acids.

CDR3 in amino acids: CASSEERGAGTQYF. The CDR3 bases are TGTGCCAGCAGTGAGGAGCGGGGGGCGGGGACCCAGTACTTC. The V gene is TRBV2, the J gene TRBJ2-5; TRBD2 agrees at 9 bases. CDR3 length equals 14 residues. With 3 bases clipped from V and 7 bases from J, the junction kept 6 bases outside the gene matches. Germline V gives CDR1 SNHLY, CDR2 FYNNEI.

Note on this clone: The sample carries other DNA sequences with the same CDR3. The chain is built from TRBV5-1 and TRBJ2-5; 8 positions agree with TRBD1. Germline-derived CDR1 and CDR2 are SGHRS and YFSETQ. V was clipped by 1 base and J by 5 bases; unmatched bases: 4. The CDR3 contains 14 residues. CDR3 coding DNA: TGCGCCAGCAGCTTGACAGGGGGTCTGGAGACCCAGTACTTC. Protein sequence: CASSLTGGLETQYF.

The rearrangement links TRBV2 to TRBJ1-1, with 7 positions matching TRBD1. Germline assignment: CDR1 SNHLY and CDR2 FYNNEI. Losses at the gene ends were 5 bases for V and 2 bases for J; bases not matched to a gene: 11. The CDR3 is 16 residues long. Here the CDR3 DNA reads TGTGCCAGCAGTCCTATGAGGACAGGAAGTAACACTGAAGCTTTCTTT. Protein product: CASSPMRTGSNTEAFF.

The chain employs TRBV5-1 and TRBJ1-5; tentative D call: TRBD1 (5 bases). The CDR3 totals 14 residues. The V end lost 3 bases, the J end lost 6 bases, and 13 bases lay between the germline ends. In germline, CDR1 is SGHRS, CDR2 YFSETQ. The CDR3 is CASSSDGGGQPQHF. Here the CDR3 DNA reads TGCGCCAGCAGCTCAGACGGGGGAGGTCAGCCCCAGCATTTT.

The rearrangement joins TRBV3-1 (or the pseudogene TRBV3-2) to TRBJ1-2; no firm D call. CDR3 length: 15 residues. Per the germline V gene, CDR1 is LGHDT and CDR2 is YNNKEL (reference sequence). V dropped 0 bases and J dropped 2 bases, with 10 bases sitting between them. This CDR3 is CASSQDLGRNYGYTF. In DNA, the CDR3 is TGTGCCAGCAGCCAAGATTTAGGGAGGAACTATGGCTACACCTTC.

The chain is built from TRBV4-2 and TRBJ1-1; D is perhaps TRBD1 (5 bases). V dropped 1 base and J dropped 3 bases, with 12 bases sitting between them. The CDR3 length is 15 residues. CDR1 and CDR2 (germline): LGHNA, YNFKEQ. The CDR3, as DNA: TGTGCCAGCAGCCAAGGGCAGGGCGGCGACACTGAAGCTTTCTTT. Protein sequence: CASSQGQGGDTEAFF.

This chain links TRBV5-1 with TRBJ2-2, with a weak D call TRBD1 (6 bases). V lost 4 bases and J lost 0, with 13 bases in between. The CDR3 loop spans 16 amino acids. Germline CDR1 and CDR2: SGHRS and YFSETQ. The CDR3 sequence is CASSTSGTSNTGELFF. In DNA, the CDR3 is TGCGCCAGCAGCACGTCCGGGACATCGAACACCGGGGAGCTGTTTTTT.

The CDR3 bases are TGTGCCAGCAGCCAAGATGAGCGGGCTGAGACCCAGTACTTC. This encodes CASSQDERAETQYF. The chain joins TRBV3-1 (or the pseudogene TRBV3-2) to TRBJ2-5, with D tentatively TRBD2 (6 bases). CDR1 LGHDT and CDR2 YNNKEL come from the germline V gene (reference sequence). Trimming removed 0 bases at V and 5 bases at J, with 10 bases between. This CDR3 has 14 amino acids.

The J gene is TRBJ2-7, the V gene TRBV23-1; D possibly corresponds to TRBD2 (5 bases). TRBV23-1 is labeled an ORF, and its function is uncertain. V lost 6 bases to trimming and J lost 12 bases, with 18 bases between them. This CDR3 region has 12 residues. CDR3 loop: CASSPPEGEGYF. The CDR3 coding sequence is TGCGCCAGCAGCCCTCCCGAGGGTGAGGGGTACTTC.

The chain carries TRBV19 and TRBJ1-1; D is possibly TRBD1 (6 bases). Trimming pared 2 bases from V and 0 bases from J, leaving 13 bases between. Germline lookup yields CDR1 LNHDA and CDR2 SQIVND (reference sequence). The CDR3 totals 16 residues. CDR3 bases: TGTGCCAGTAGTATAAGGACAGCTCGTATGAACACTGAAGCTTTCTTT. This gives the protein CASSIRTARMNTEAFF.

The gene calls are TRBV4-2 and TRBJ1-2, with D unresolved. The length of the CDR3 is 15 residues. From germline, CDR1 is LGHNA and CDR2 YNFKEQ. V lost 4 bases and J lost 0, with 12 bases in between. CDR3 DNA sequence: TGTGCCAGCAGCCCCCGGGAAACCGCTAACTATGGCTACACCTTC. Protein product: CASSPRETANYGYTF.

The chain is built from TRBV19 and TRBJ1-1, with a possible D match to TRBD1 (6 bases). The germline V and J ends were trimmed by 9 bases and 4 bases, with 21 bases remaining between them. Germline values: CDR1 LNHDA, CDR2 SQIVND (reference sequence). The CDR3 sequence is 15 residues long. Written as DNA, the CDR3 is TGTGCCAGCTCCAAGGGGGGGTTTTCGAGCACTGAAGCTTTCTTT. This translates into CASSKGGFSSTEAFF.

CDR3 loop: CASSSLRVGQGPYEQYF. CDR3 sequence (DNA): TGTGCCAGCAGCTCACTAAGGGTGGGACAGGGTCCCTACGAGCAGTACTTC. The V gene is TRBV11-2, the J gene TRBJ2-7; the match to TRBD1 covers 9 bases. The V segment lost 4 bases and the J segment 2 bases; nucleotides outside the gene matches: 12. CDR3 length: 17 amino acids. Germline values: CDR1 SGHAT, CDR2 FQNNGV. Full variable domain (missing parts from reference TRBV11-2 and TRBJ2-7): EAGVAQSPRYKIIEKRQSVAFWCNPISGHATLYWYQQILGQGPKLLIQFQNNGVVDDSQLPKDRFSAERLKGVDSTLKIQPAKLEDSAVYLCASSSLRVGQGPYEQYFGPGTRLTVT.

The V gene is TRBV12-3 or TRBV12-4, the J gene TRBJ2-7; D ambiguous. The CDR3 has 12 amino acids. Between the trimmed V and J ends, which lost 0 bases and 6 bases, there was a span of 6 bases. The CDR3 region is CASSLALVEQYF. The CDR3 nucleotides read TGTGCCAGCAGTTTAGCGTTAGTCGAGCAGTACTTC.

This clone is a singleton in its sample. The CDR3 nucleotides read TGTGCCAGCAGCTTGGCCAAGGGCAGGGTGTCTGGGGCCAACGTCCTGACTTTC. Protein product: CASSLAKGRVSGANVLTF. This rearrangement joins TRBV5-4 to TRBJ2-6; possible D gene TRBD1, 5 bases. The germline gives CDR1 SGHNT, CDR2 YYREEE (reference sequence). V was pared by 0 bases and J by 1 base, with 14 bases between. The CDR3 is made up of 18 amino acids.

The chain joins TRBV29-1 to TRBJ2-5; 7 positions match TRBD1. CDR3 length: 13 amino acids. Losses at the gene ends were 2 bases for V and 4 bases for J; bases not matched to a gene: 4. CDR1 is SQVTM and CDR2 is ANQGSEA in the germline V gene. This chain's CDR3 is CSVEKGAGETQYF. DNA for the CDR3: TGCAGCGTTGAAAAGGGGGCTGGAGAGACCCAGTACTTC.

The chain is built from TRBV7-2 and TRBJ1-3; 7 bases map to TRBD1. This CDR3 spans 16 amino acids. CDR1 SGHTA and CDR2 FQGNSA come from the germline V gene. The V and J ends lost 4 bases and 2 bases, in that order; junction bases with no gene match: 8. CDR3 coding DNA: TGTGCCAGCAGCTCCATAAAGACAGGGACTGGAAACACCATATATTTT. Its translation is CASSSIKTGTGNTIYF.

The V call is TRBV6-1, the J call TRBJ1-5; TRBD1 matches at 7 bases. There are 17 residues in the CDR3. Germline V gene sequence: CDR1 MNHNS, CDR2 SASEGT. J gave up 4 bases and V 4 bases, and 13 bases lay outside the gene matches. The CDR3 DNA reads TGTGCCAGCAGTGCTCCGACAGGGAGGTCGACAAATCAGCCCCAGCATTTT. It translates to CASSAPTGRSTNQPQHF.

This clone was observed a handful of times. The chain recombines TRBV2 with TRBJ1-1; maybe TRBD1 (6 bases). Germline assignment: CDR1 SNHLY and CDR2 FYNNEI. With 7 bases removed from V and 4 bases from J, the gap between germline ends came to 19 bases. The CDR3 is made up of 15 amino acids. The CDR3 nucleotides are TGTGCCAGCATCGACAGGATACAAGGGGGCACTGAAGCTTTCTTT. It is translated as CASIDRIQGGTEAFF.

This clone was observed a single time. This rearrangement joins TRBV7-9 to TRBJ2-1; TRBD2 matches 13 bases. The CDR3 contains 15 residues. Germline V CDR1 and CDR2: SEHNR, FQNEAQ (reference sequence). With V trimmed by 5 bases and J by 7 bases, 5 bases remained unmatched. CDR3 amino acids: CASSRLAGGANEQFF. CDR3 in DNA: TGTGCCAGCAGCCGACTAGCGGGGGGTGCAAATGAGCAGTTCTTC. Drawing the rest from reference TRBV7-9 and TRBJ2-1, the complete variable domain is DTGVSQNPRHKITKRGQNVTFRCDPISEHNRLYWYRQTLGQGPEFLTYFQNEAQLEKSRLLSDRFSAERPKGSFSTLEIQRTEQGDSAMYLCASSRLAGGANEQFFGPGTRLTVL.

The V and J genes are TRBV19 and TRBJ2-1, with 12 positions matching TRBD1. The V and J ends lost 8 bases and 5 bases, in that order; junction bases with no gene match: 10. This CDR3 has 16 amino acids. CDR1 is LNHDA and CDR2 is SQIVND in the germline V gene (reference sequence). The CDR3 DNA sequence: TGTGCCAGTTCCCCCGGGGGACAGGGGGCCGACAATGAGCAGTTCTTC. It encodes CASSPGGQGADNEQFF.

The chain has TRBV7-9 and TRBJ2-1; the match to TRBD2 covers 9 bases. Per the germline V gene, CDR1 is SEHNR and CDR2 is FQNEAQ (reference sequence). V was pared by 3 bases and J by 7 bases, with 7 bases of the junction left unmatched. This CDR3 is 15 amino acids long. The CDR3 region has the DNA TGTGCCAGCAGCTTCCCAGCGGGGGGCACGAATGAGCAGTTCTTC. Translating it yields CASSFPAGGTNEQFF.